A single sample is the source of the 10 T cell receptor beta chains below, sequenced in a study of cytomegalovirus exposure and HLA in healthy donors. PCR amplification relied on 60 Vbeta primers (plus 13 Jbeta primers). Clones were read by immunoSEQ multiplex PCR, and TCRdb kept only the in-frame ones, dropping some. The sample has more than 95,000 clones; roughly 73% are singletons. The sequencing input was PBMCs. The receptors originated from a woman in her 40s in good health and CMV-seropositive.

The V and J genes are TRBV19 and TRBJ1-5; D is uncertain. The CDR3 is 13 amino acids. Germline V CDR1 and CDR2: LNHDA, SQIVND (reference sequence). The V and J ends lost 3 bases and 10 bases respectively, with 13 bases between them. DNA for the CDR3: TGTGCCAGTAGTATTGGGCGGTCGGGACCCCAGCATTTT. Its protein product is CASSIGRSGPQHF.

This clone came up a few times. The chain combines TRBV6-5 with TRBJ1-1; TRBD1 might be the D (6 bases). V was cut by 0 bases and J by 7 bases, with 12 bases left in between. Looked up from germline, CDR1 is MNHEY and CDR2 is SVGAGI. The length of the CDR3 is 14 residues. This chain's CDR3 is CASSYSPGGFEAFF. DNA for the CDR3: TGTGCCAGCAGTTACTCCCCTGGGGGCTTTGAAGCTTTCTTT.

The chain employs TRBV2 and TRBJ2-6, with D possibly TRBD1 on 5 matching bases. This CDR3 is 16 amino acids long. Between the trimmed V and J ends, which lost 6 bases and 0 bases, there was a span of 12 bases. CDR1 is SNHLY and CDR2 is FYNNEI in the germline V gene. CDR3 sequence (DNA): TGTGCCAGCAGGGCCAGGGCTAACTCTGGGGCCAACGTCCTGACTTTC. This translates into CASRARANSGANVLTF.

The V and J genes are TRBV5-1 and TRBJ1-3; 10 nucleotides align to TRBD1. Germline CDR1 and CDR2: SGHRS and YFSETQ. V was clipped by 4 bases and J by 7 bases; unmatched bases: 5. This CDR3 is built from 14 residues. The CDR3 protein is CASSLTGGRNTIYF. CDR3 DNA sequence: TGCGCCAGCAGCCTGACAGGGGGCCGGAACACCATATATTTT.

The chain combines TRBV5-6 with TRBJ2-7; D is perhaps TRBD1 (5 bases). The V gene lost 1 base and the J gene lost 3 bases, with 8 bases spanning the gap. The CDR3 length is 13 residues. Germline CDR1 reads SGHDT; CDR2 reads YYEEEE. The CDR3, as DNA: TGTGCCAGCAGCTTGAGGACAAGCTACGAGCAGTACTTC. It translates to CASSLRTSYEQYF. The full variable domain, in which reference TRBV5-6 and TRBJ2-7 provide the parts outside the CDR3, is DAGVTQSPTHLIKTRGQQVTLRCSPKSGHDTVSWYQQALGQGPQFIFQYYEEEERQRGNFPDRFSGHQFPNYSSELNVNALLLGDSALYLCASSLRTSYEQYFGPGTRLTVT.

The chain couples TRBV2 to TRBJ1-5; D possibly corresponds to TRBD1 (6 bases). CDR3 length: 15 amino acids. CDR1 is SNHLY and CDR2 is FYNNEI in the germline V gene. V lost 6 bases, J lost 3 bases, and 15 bases lay in between. The DNA for the CDR3 is TGTGCCAGCAGGGGGATACAGGGTAACAATCAGCCCCAGCATTTT. The encoded protein is CASRGIQGNNQPQHF.

The rearrangement uses TRBV4-2 and TRBJ1-2; 9 positions match TRBD1. This CDR3 is 15 amino acids long. Trimming took 6 bases from V and 8 from J; bases not matched to a gene: 13. Germline V gene lookup returns CDR1 LGHNA and CDR2 YNFKEQ. The CDR3 reads CASSGTGFSRPGYTF. Here the CDR3 DNA reads TGTGCCAGCAGTGGGACAGGGTTTAGCCGGCCGGGCTACACCTTC.

The chain uses TRBV7-8 and TRBJ2-1; TRBD2 matches 7 bases. Germline values: CDR1 SGHVS, CDR2 FQNEAQ. V trimming: 1 base; J trimming: 5 bases; junction bases outside the gene matches: 8. The CDR3 sequence is 16 residues long. DNA of the CDR3: TGTGCCAGCAGCTTAGGGGTACAGCGGGGCCACAATGAGCAGTTCTTC. Its translation is CASSLGVQRGHNEQFF.

In its sample, this clone was seen a few times. The chain has TRBV28 and TRBJ2-7, with a tentative D call TRBD1 (5 bases). Trimming removed 6 bases from V and 4 bases from J, with 22 bases in between. Germline V gene sequence: CDR1 MDHEN, CDR2 SYDVKM. The CDR3 runs 16 residues. Here the CDR3 DNA reads TGTGCCAGCAGAATTCTTGGGGCAGGGAAAGGGTACGAGCAGTACTTC. The encoded protein is CASRILGAGKGYEQYF.

The rearrangement uses TRBV5-1 and TRBJ2-2; D may be TRBD1 (7 bases). The V gene's germline CDR1 is SGHRS and CDR2 YFSETQ. V lost 5 bases to trimming and J lost 5 bases, with 13 bases between them. This CDR3 spans 14 amino acids. Here the CDR3 DNA reads TGCGCCAGCAGGGAGGGGGCACCGACCGGGGAGCTGTTTTTT. Its protein is CASREGAPTGELFF.